Following are 3 T cell receptor beta chains from one sample sequenced in a study of vaccination effects on CD4 cells after COVID-19. Sequencing was performed with immunoSEQ multiplex PCR; in TCRdb, only in-frame clones are kept and a portion is missing. Here the sample spans more than 20,000 clones, approximately 72% being singletons. The antigens of these receptors remain unknown. Antigen-specific CD4+ T cells expanded by the ViraFEST assay with viral peptide pools were then sequenced. At the end of less than 12 days of culture, CD4+ T cells were isolated. Nucleocapsid antibodies stayed negative before and after vaccination, showing no earlier SARS-CoV-2 infection. The material sequenced was CD4+ T cells from PBMCs cultured with HCoV-NL63 spike peptides, taken before COVID-19 vaccination. The origin of the receptors is a human donor who received a COVID-19 vaccine.

The CDR3 region is CASSQVRGFTEAFF. The CDR3 region has the DNA TGTGCCAGCAGCCAAGTGCGGGGTTTCACTGAAGCTTTCTTT. J is TRBJ1-1 and V is TRBV3-1 (or the pseudogene TRBV3-2); no reliable D call. CDR3 length equals 14 residues. Trimming left V 1 base short and J 4 bases short, with 10 bases between. CDR1 is LGHDT, CDR2 YNNKEL, per germline (reference sequence).

The chain has TRBV24-1 and TRBJ1-2, with D unclear. V was trimmed by 1 base and J by 8 bases, leaving 10 bases between them. The CDR3 consists of 13 residues. The germline V gene has CDR1 KGHDR and CDR2 SFDVKD. CDR3 loop: CATSDLLGKGYTF. DNA of the CDR3: TGTGCCACCAGTGATTTATTAGGGAAGGGCTACACCTTC.

The chain recombines TRBV4-1 with TRBJ1-1, with D unresolved. V was trimmed by 2 bases and J by 0 bases, leaving 10 bases between them. From germline, CDR1 is MGHRA and CDR2 YSYEKL. This CDR3 is 15 amino acids long. The CDR3 spells CASSQPDQMNTEAFF. The CDR3 DNA follows: TGCGCCAGCAGCCAACCGGACCAAATGAACACTGAAGCTTTCTTT.